The rows below give T cell receptor beta chains drawn from one sample of a study of T-cell memory formation after mild COVID-19. One entry per CDR3 protein, called by TCRdb with MiXCR from the 5' RACE reads. The table shows about 470,000 distinct CDR3 sequences, with 25% occurring only once. Specimen: PBMCs or a T cell subset sorted from them (not recorded which). The receptors derive from an adult woman who had mild COVID-19 (a few samples of this study predate the infection). Cell type and time point are not known. Each CDR3 is given with its conserved first and last residue. Size is omitted from some rows. Given values are once, few, many or a class for expanded clones.

TRBV24-1,-,TRBJ2-5,CATSDSLPGGPQYF
TRBV6-5,once,TRBJ2-7,CASTEGDETYEQYF
TRBV7-9,once,TRBJ2-3,CASKASGTDTQYF
TRBV12-3/TRBV12-4,few,TRBJ1-1,CASSQGTLKAFF
TRBV12-3/TRBV12-4,few,TRBJ2-7,CASSLRRNSYEQYF
TRBV5-1,-,TRBJ1-6,CASSLTSGVDSPLHF
TRBV25-1,once,TRBJ1-2,CASSREANYGYTF
TRBV20-1,few,TRBJ2-2,CSASRTGANTGELFF
TRBV5-1,many,TRBJ2-2,CASSLGQTNTGELFF
TRBV4-1,few,TRBJ2-7,CASSQVRGSYEQYF
TRBV5-8,-,TRBJ2-7,CASNAGTGGDYEQYF
TRBV24-1,few,TRBJ2-1,CATSEPRLGNEQFF
TRBV7-9,-,TRBJ2-7,CASSSTGSGRYEQYF
TRBV3-1,few,TRBJ2-1,CASSQAQRQGRANEQFF
TRBV14,-,TRBJ2-7,CASSQGQRTYEQYF
TRBV24-1,-,TRBJ1-2,CATSDPVLSGGYTF
TRBV4-3,-,TRBJ2-1,CASSRVAGALGNEQFF
TRBV27,few,TRBJ2-7,CASSHRDDAEQYF
TRBV6-6,-,TRBJ2-5,CASRNRGQEKAQYF
TRBV24-1,-,TRBJ2-7,CATSQGQTGVYEQYF
TRBV12-3/TRBV12-4,few,TRBJ1-5,CASSSGPAGQPQHF
TRBV4-2,-,TRBJ2-7,CASSQEGRGAYEQYF
TRBV4-2,few,TRBJ2-7,CASSQAEGTGGWEQYF
TRBV12-3/TRBV12-4,few,TRBJ1-1,CASSRGLNMNTEAFF
TRBV5-6,few,TRBJ2-3,CASSTPTGGRPDTQYF
TRBV12-5,-,TRBJ2-7,CASGGGRRGTYEQYF
TRBV21-1,-,TRBJ2-5,CASTPAGTGKETQYF
TRBV7-9,few,TRBJ1-2,CASSLPDRGENYGYTF
TRBV3-1,-,TRBJ2-3,CASSQDGGGHTDTQYF
TRBV7-8,few,TRBJ2-7,CASSPYSTSGRAGEQYF
TRBV4-1,-,TRBJ1-2,CASSPQLGGDNYGYTF
TRBV4-1,-,TRBJ2-1,CATRDRGVYNEQFF
TRBV25-1,-,TRBJ2-6,CASSEYVGTGANVLTF
TRBV27,few,TRBJ2-6,CASSRVGGANVLTF
TRBV11-2,few,TRBJ2-1,CASSLRQGNEQFF
TRBV21-1,-,TRBJ2-2,CASQREGQNTGELFF
TRBV29-1,few,TRBJ1-3,CSAGTGISGNTIYF
TRBV20-1,few,TRBJ2-5,CSAREASGSQETQYF
TRBV5-5,-,TRBJ2-1,CASSLTSGGAGASEQFF
TRBV7-8,-,TRBJ2-3,CASSLVSGIADTQYF
TRBV5-6,few,TRBJ2-3,CASSSGWRSDTQYF
TRBV7-8,-,TRBJ1-5,CASRAGVYGNQPQHF
TRBV4-3,-,TRBJ2-4,CASSLRTGVGKNIQYF
TRBV5-1,few,TRBJ1-1,CASSKQVRGNTEAFF
TRBV6-5,few,TRBJ2-7,CASSPTLRTYEQYF
TRBV5-4,once,TRBJ1-1,CASTPKDTEAFF
TRBV11-2,many,TRBJ2-5,CASSLESVGGSQYF
TRBV20-1,-,TRBJ1-2,CSARSPGTPLNYGYTF
TRBV27,few,TRBJ2-7,CASSLGRGGYEQYF
TRBV4-1,-,TRBJ2-1,CASSQVGEASGVNEQFF
TRBV30,few,TRBJ2-7,CAWKPGDRAYEQYF
TRBV14,few,TRBJ2-7,CASSPGRYYEQYF